What follows is one T cell receptor beta chain and its context. This clonotype was seen a few times. What antigen it recognizes has not been identified. Per-base qualities were not stored, and no clone one base away is much larger. Sample treatment or condition, as interpreted from the label and publication: live attenuated yellow fever vaccine strain. At each blood-draw timepoint, two biological replicates of bulk PBMCs were obtained. A standard Ficoll-Paque protocol was used to isolate PBMCs from peripheral blood. TriZol was used to extract RNA from bulk PBMCs, CD4 and CD8 fractions, and dextramer-positive and dextramer-negative fractions. The data are from a study of T cells after yellow fever vaccination (dated by TCRdb to the late 2010s). General notes on the study: Libraries from fractions with low cell numbers were prepared with the SMART-Seq v4 Ultra Low Input RNA kit. Bulk TCR alpha and beta repertoires were sequenced longitudinally to track T-cell clones before and after primary and booster YFV17D yellow fever vaccination. Two healthy male donors, one aged 18 to 30 and one aged 30 to 40 years, made up the cohort. Blood was drawn at multiple timepoints before and after primary and secondary immunization, with bulk PBMC replicates and cell subsets isolated. The paper as a whole reports these results and caveats: Compared with the primary T-cell response, the secondary T-cell response was faster but weaker, reaching its peak on day 5 rather than on day 15. The study included only a couple of donors, which limits how far the findings can be generalized. A small share of clonotypes occurred in both CD4 and CD8 compartments, likely arising from convergent recombination. After the booster, most clones that had expanded after primary vaccination were detected again (approximately 97% of CD4 and around nine tenths of CD8), suggesting broad maintenance of memory. Computational filtering was required because FACS-sorted repertoires could contain abundant contaminating clonotypes from the bulk population.

From a lookup of the germline V gene, CDR1 and CDR2 are LGHNA and YSLEER. At the junction V is shortened by 3 bases and J by 8 bases, with 10 bases in between. From its cysteine to its phenylalanine, the CDR3 spans 12 amino acids. The read is trimmed to its CDR3 DNA, 36 bases read in frame from base 1. TCR cDNA was synthesized by 5'RACE template switching, through which a universal primer site and unique molecular identifiers were introduced. Priming of cDNA synthesis was performed from both the TCR alpha and TCR beta constant segments. Library amplification involved two PCR steps, and the second step added sample barcodes and sequencing adapters. Sequencing of the libraries was done on either Illumina HiSeq 2500 (2x100 bp) or NovaSeq (2x150 bp). In the original analysis: Reads were demultiplexed and collapsed into UMI consensus sequences with MIGEC, and V(D)J alignment was performed with MiXCR. Clonotypes responding to the vaccine were identified with edgeR on replicate PBMC samples, with the criteria of FDR below 0.01 and a log2 fold change above 5 up to day 15. Each bulk clonotype received a CD4 or CD8 identity based on whether the sequenced CD4 or CD8 repertoire contained that clonotype at higher abundance. TCRdb took the public reads, trimmed them with fastp at Q25, ran MiXCR for clone calling and kept in-frame beta chains. Duplicate CDR3 protein sequences are folded into a single record with the most common DNA and genes. TCRdb assigned the V and J calls; the authors' analysis was not used. This sample lists 500,000 to 650,000 distinct CDR3 sequences; approximately 13% were detected once. The ten largest clones take up more than 13% of the sample.

This specimen consisted of PBMCs, obtained on the day of the yellow fever booster vaccination. The chain employs TRBV4-3 and TRBJ1-1; the D gene lacks a confident call. This receptor was taken from a man aged 25-45 years who received the YFV17D yellow fever vaccine. The DNA is TGCGCCAGCAGCCAGCTGGCGGGGGAAGCTTTCTTT. It translates to CASSQLAGEAFF.